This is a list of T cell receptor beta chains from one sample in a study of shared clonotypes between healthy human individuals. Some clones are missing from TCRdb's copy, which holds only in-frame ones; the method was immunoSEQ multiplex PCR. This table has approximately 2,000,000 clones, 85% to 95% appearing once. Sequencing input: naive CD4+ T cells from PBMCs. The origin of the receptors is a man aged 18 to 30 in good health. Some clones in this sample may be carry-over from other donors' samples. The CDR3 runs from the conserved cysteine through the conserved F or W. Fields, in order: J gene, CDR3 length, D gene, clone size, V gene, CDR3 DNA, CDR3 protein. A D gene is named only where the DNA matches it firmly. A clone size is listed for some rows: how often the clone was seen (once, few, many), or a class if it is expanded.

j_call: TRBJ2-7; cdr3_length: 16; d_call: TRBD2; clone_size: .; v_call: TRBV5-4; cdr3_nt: TGTGCCAGCAGCCCGGACGGCGGGAGGGCCGCCCACGAGCAGTACTTC; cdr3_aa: CASSPDGGRAAHEQYF
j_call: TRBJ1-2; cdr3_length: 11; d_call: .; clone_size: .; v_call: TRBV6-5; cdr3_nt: TGTGCCAGCAGACTTAACTATGGCTACACCTTC; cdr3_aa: CASRLNYGYTF
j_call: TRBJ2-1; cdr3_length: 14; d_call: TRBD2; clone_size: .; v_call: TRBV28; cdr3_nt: TGTGCCAGCAGTTCCACCGGGACTAGCAATGAGCAGTTCTTC; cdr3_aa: CASSSTGTSNEQFF
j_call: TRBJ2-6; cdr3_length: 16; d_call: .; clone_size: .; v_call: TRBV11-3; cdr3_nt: TGTGCCAGCAGCTTCCTAGGGGGCTCTGGGGCCAACGTCCTGACTTTC; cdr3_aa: CASSFLGGSGANVLTF
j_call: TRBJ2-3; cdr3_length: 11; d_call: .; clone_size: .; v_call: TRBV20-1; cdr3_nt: TGCAGTAGGACCCGCACAGATACGCAGTATTTT; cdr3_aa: CSRTRTDTQYF
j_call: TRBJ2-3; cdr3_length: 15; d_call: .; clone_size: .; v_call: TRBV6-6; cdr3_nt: TGTGCCAGCAGTTCGAAGCGGGTTAGCACAGATACGCAGTATTTT; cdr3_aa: CASSSKRVSTDTQYF
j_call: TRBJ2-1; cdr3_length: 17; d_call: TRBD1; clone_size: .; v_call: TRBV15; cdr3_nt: TGTGCCACCAGCAGAGAGCCCCGGGACAGGGGAAGTAATGAGCAGTTCTTC; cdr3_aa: CATSREPRDRGSNEQFF
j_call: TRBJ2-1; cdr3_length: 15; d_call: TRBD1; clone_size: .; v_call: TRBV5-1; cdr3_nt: TGCGCCAGCAGCCCCCGGGACAGGGCTTTATATGAGCAGTTCTTC; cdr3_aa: CASSPRDRALYEQFF
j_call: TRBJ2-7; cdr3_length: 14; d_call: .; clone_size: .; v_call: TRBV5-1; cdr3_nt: TGCGCCAGCAGCTTGGGGTTTCGGGGTGAAGAGCAGTACTTC; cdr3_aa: CASSLGFRGEEQYF
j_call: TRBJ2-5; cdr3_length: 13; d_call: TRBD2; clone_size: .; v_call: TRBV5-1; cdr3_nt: TGCGCCAGCAGCCCGGGACTAGACAAGGCCCAGTACTTC; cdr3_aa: CASSPGLDKAQYF
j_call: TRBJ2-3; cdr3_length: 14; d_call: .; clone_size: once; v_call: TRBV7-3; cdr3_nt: TGTGCCAGCAGCTTTACTGGCTTCACAGATACGCAGTATTTT; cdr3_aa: CASSFTGFTDTQYF
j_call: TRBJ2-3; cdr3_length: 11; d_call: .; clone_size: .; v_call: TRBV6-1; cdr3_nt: TGTGCCAGCAGCGTGGCAGATACGCAGTATTTT; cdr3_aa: CASSVADTQYF
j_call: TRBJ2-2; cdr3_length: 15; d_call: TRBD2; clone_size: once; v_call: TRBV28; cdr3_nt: TGTGCCAGCGACACCCCGGGAGGGTTGGCCGGGGAGCTGTTTTTT; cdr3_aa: CASDTPGGLAGELFF
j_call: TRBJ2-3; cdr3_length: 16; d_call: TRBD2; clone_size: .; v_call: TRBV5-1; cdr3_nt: TGCGCCAGCAGCCTCCCGGGGGCTAGCGGGGCAGATACGCAGTATTTT; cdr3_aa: CASSLPGASGADTQYF
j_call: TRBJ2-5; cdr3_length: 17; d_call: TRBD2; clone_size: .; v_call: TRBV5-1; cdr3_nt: TGCGCCAGCAGCGCACGAGTAGCGGGAGGGCGAGGGGAGACCCAGTACTTC; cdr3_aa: CASSARVAGGRGETQYF
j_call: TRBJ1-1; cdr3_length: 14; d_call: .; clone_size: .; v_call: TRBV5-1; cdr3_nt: TGCGCCAGCAGCTTCCGGGCGGGGGACACTGAAGCTTTCTTT; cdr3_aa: CASSFRAGDTEAFF
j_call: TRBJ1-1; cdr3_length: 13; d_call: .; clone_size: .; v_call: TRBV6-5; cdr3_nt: TGTGCCAGCAGTTACTCCGAGGGCCTAGAAGCTTTCTTT; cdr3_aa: CASSYSEGLEAFF
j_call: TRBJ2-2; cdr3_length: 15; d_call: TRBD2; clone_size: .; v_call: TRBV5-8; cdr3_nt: TGTGCCAGCAGCTTCCCCGGGACTAAGGCCCACCGGCTGTTTTTT; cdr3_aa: CASSFPGTKAHRLFF
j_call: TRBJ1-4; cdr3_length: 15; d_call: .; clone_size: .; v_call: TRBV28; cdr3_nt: TGTGCCAGCAAAACCGGCCCACAGGGTGGTGAAAAACTGTTTTTT; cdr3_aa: CASKTGPQGGEKLFF
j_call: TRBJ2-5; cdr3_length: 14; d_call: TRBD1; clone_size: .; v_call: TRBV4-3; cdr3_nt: TGCGCCAGCAGCCAAGAAAGGGGGCGAGAGACCCAGTACTTC; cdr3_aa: CASSQERGRETQYF
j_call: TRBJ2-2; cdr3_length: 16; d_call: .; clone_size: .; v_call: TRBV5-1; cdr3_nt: TGCGCCAGCAGCTTATCCCCCTCGGGAGTTCCCGGGGAGCTGTTTTTT; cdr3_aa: CASSLSPSGVPGELFF
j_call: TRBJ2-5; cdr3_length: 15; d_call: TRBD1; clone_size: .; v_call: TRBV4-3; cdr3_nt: TGCGCCAGCAGCCGCTACATACAGGGGCCAGAGACCCAGTACTTC; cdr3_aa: CASSRYIQGPETQYF
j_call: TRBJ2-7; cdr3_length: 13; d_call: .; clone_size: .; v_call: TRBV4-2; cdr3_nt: TGTGCCAGCAGCCAGCGACTAGTCTACGAGCAGTACTTC; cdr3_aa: CASSQRLVYEQYF
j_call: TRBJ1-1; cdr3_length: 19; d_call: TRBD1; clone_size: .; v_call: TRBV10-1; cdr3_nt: TGCGCCAGCAGTGACCGGACAGGGGGCGCAAGGTTCCCCAACACTGAAGCTTTCTTT; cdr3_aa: CASSDRTGGARFPNTEAFF
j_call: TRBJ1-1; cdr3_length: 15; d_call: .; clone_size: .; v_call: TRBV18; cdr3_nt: TGTGCCAGCTCACCACAACAGGGTAGGGCGACTGAAGCTTTCTTT; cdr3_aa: CASSPQQGRATEAFF
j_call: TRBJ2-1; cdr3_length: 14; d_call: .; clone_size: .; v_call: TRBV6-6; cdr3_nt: TGTGCCAGCAGACCCAGACAGGAGAGCAATGAGCAGTTCTTC; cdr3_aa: CASRPRQESNEQFF
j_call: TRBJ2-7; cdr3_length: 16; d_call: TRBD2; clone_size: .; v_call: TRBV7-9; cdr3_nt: TGTGCCAGCAGCTTATATACCTCGGGAGGGTCCTACGAGCAGTACTTC; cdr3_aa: CASSLYTSGGSYEQYF
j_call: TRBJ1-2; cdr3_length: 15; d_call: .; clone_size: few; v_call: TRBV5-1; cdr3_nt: TGCGCCAGCAGCTTGTCGCCCGGGCAGGAGGATGGCTACACCTTC; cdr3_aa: CASSLSPGQEDGYTF
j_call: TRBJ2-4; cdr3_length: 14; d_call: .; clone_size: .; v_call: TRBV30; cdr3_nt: TGTGCCTGGAGTCTGAAAGGCGATAAAAACATTCAGTACTTC; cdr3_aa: CAWSLKGDKNIQYF
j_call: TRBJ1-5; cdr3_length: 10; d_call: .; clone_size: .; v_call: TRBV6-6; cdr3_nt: TGTGCCGGCGGGGTCCAGCCCCAGCATTTT; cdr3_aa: CAGGVQPQHF
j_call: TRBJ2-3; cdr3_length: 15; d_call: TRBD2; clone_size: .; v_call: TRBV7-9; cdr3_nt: TGTGCCAGCAGCCTCGGACTAGCGGGAGGACATACGCAGTATTTT; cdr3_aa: CASSLGLAGGHTQYF
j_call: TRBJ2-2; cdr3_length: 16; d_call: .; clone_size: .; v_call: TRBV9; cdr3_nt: TGTGCCAGCAGCCCTCGGGACTCCCTAGGGGGGTGGGAGCTGTTTTTT; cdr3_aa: CASSPRDSLGGWELFF
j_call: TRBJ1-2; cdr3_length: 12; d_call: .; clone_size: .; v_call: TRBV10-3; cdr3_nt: TGTGCCATCAGTGGGATTAACTATGGCTACACCTTC; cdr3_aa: CAISGINYGYTF
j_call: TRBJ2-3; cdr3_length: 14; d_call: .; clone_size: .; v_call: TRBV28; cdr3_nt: TGTGCCAGCAGTTTAACGGGTGGCACAGATACGCAGTATTTT; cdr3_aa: CASSLTGGTDTQYF
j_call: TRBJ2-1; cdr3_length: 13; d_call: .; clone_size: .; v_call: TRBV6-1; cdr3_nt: TGTGCCAGCAAGGTCGCGGAGAACAATGAGCAGTTCTTC; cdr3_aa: CASKVAENNEQFF
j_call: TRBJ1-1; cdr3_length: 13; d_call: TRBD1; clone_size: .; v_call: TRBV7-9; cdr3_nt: TGTGCCAGCAGCCCCGGGACAGGGGGGTCGGCTTTCTTT; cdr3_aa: CASSPGTGGSAFF
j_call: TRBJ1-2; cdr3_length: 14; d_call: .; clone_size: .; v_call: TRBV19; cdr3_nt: TGTGCCAGTAGTATGGCCCTGACGGTTTATGGCTACACCTTC; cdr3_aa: CASSMALTVYGYTF
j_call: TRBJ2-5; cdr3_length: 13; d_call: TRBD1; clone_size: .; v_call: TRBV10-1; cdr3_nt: TGCGCCAGCAGTCAAGGGGGCGCGGAGACCCAGTACTTC; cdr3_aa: CASSQGGAETQYF
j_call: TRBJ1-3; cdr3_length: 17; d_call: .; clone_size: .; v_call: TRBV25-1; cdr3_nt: TGTGCCAGCAGTGAGTTCCAGTTAGGCGGATCTGGAAACACCATATATTTT; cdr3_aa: CASSEFQLGGSGNTIYF
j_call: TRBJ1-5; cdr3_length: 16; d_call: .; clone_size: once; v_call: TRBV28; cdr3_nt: TGTGCCAGCAGTTTATTTCAGGGGCCCGTTGATCAGCCCCAGCATTTT; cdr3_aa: CASSLFQGPVDQPQHF
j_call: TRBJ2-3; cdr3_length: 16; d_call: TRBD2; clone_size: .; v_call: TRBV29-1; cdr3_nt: TGCAGCGCCATGGGGACTAGCGGGAGTGGAACAGATACGCAGTATTTT; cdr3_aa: CSAMGTSGSGTDTQYF
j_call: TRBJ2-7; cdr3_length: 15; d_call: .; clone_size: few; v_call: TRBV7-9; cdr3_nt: TGTGCCAGCAGCTTAGACGGTGGTAGCTCCTACGAGCAGTACTTC; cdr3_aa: CASSLDGGSSYEQYF
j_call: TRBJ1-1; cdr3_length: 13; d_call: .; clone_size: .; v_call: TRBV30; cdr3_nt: TGTGCCTGGAGATACACCCAGAACACTGAAGCTTTCTTT; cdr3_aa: CAWRYTQNTEAFF
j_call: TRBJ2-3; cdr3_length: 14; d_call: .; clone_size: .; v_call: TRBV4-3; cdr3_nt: TGCGCCAGCAGCCCCGGCGGGACCACAGATACACAGTATTTT; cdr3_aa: CASSPGGTTDTQYF
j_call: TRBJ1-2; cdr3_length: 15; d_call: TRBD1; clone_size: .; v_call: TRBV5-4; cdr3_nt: TGTGCCAGCAGCCCCGGGGGACAGGGGGATATGGGCTACACCTTC; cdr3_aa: CASSPGGQGDMGYTF
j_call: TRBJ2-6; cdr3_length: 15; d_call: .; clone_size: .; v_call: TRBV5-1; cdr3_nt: TGCGCCAGCTCCAGTATCGTCTCTGGGGCCAACGTCCTGACTTTC; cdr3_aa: CASSSIVSGANVLTF
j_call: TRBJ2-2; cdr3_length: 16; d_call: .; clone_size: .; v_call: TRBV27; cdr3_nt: TGTGCCAGCAGTGATTACCAGGGGTTGAACACCGGGGAGCTGTTTTTT; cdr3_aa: CASSDYQGLNTGELFF
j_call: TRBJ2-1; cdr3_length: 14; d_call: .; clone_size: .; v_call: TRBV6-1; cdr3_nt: TGTGCCAGCAGTGCCCGGGGGCCGTTGGATGAGCAGTTCTTC; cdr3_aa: CASSARGPLDEQFF
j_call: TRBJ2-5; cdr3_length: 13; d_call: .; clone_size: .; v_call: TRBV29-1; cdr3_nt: TGCAGCGTTCGATTGACAGGTTCAGAGACCCAGTACTTC; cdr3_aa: CSVRLTGSETQYF
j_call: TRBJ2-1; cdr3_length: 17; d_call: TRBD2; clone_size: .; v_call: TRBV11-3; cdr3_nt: TGTGCCAGCAGCCCCCGGACTAGCGGGAATACCTACAATGAGCAGTTCTTC; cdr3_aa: CASSPRTSGNTYNEQFF
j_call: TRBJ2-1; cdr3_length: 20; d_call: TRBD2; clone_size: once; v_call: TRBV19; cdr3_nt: TGTGCCAGTAGAGGGGGTAGCGGGAGGGCTGGTTACAGCTCCTACAATGAGCAGTTCTTC; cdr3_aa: CASRGGSGRAGYSSYNEQFF
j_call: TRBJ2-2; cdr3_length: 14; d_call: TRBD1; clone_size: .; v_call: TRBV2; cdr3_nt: TGTGCCAGCAGAAGGACAGGGGCGCCCGGGGAGCTGTTTTTT; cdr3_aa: CASRRTGAPGELFF
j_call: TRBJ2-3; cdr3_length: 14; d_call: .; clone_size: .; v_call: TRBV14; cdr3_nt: TGTGCCAGCAGCCAGAGGGTGACGGTCGATACGCAGTATTTT; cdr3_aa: CASSQRVTVDTQYF
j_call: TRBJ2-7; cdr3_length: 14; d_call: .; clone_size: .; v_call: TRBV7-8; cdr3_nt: TGTGCCAGCAGCGCAAGGGACGGACCCTACGAGCAGTACTTC; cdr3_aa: CASSARDGPYEQYF
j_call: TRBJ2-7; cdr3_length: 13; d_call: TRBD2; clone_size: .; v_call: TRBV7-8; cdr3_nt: TGTGCCAGCAGCTTAAGCGGGAGCTACGAGCAGTACTTC; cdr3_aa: CASSLSGSYEQYF
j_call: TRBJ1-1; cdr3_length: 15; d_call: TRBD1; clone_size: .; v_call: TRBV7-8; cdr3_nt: TGTGCCAGCAGCAAAACCAGGGGGCAGGGAACTGAAGCTTTCTTT; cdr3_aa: CASSKTRGQGTEAFF
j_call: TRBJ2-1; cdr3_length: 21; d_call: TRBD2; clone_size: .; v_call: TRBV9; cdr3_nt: TGTGCCAGCAGCCGCCCGAAGGGGTCCTCGGGACTAGCGGGAGGGCCTCATGAGCAGTTCTTC; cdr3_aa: CASSRPKGSSGLAGGPHEQFF
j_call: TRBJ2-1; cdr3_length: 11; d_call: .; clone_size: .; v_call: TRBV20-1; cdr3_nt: TGCAGTGCCGCCTTCGACAATGAGCAGTTCTTC; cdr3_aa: CSAAFDNEQFF
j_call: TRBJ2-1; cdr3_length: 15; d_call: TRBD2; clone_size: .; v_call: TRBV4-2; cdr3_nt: TGTGCCAGCAGCCAAGACGTGTCTAGCGGGAGTATTCAGTTCTTC; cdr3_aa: CASSQDVSSGSIQFF